Listed here is a single T cell receptor (beta chain). The antigen is unknown. The repertoire was sequenced with immunoSEQ multiplex PCR; TCRdb's copy has only in-frame clones and lacks some. The table records 1.6 million or so clones, 98% of them present only once. The CDR3 covers 15 residues. The germline V gene has CDR1 SNHLY and CDR2 FYNNEI. V lost 6 bases, J lost 6 bases, and 7 bases stayed unmatched. This sample is part of a study of shared clonotypes between healthy human individuals. Findings and caveats of the study: Apart from blood, nothing was sampled; tissue repertoires likely differ. Naive subsets usually exceeded memory subsets in estimated richness.

Input material: naive CD4+ T cells sorted from blood. The subset was: CD45RA+ positively selected. V and J are TRBV2 and TRBJ2-1; 11 nucleotides match TRBD2. This TCR came from a man aged 30 to 45 in good health. CDR3 loop: CASSPLAGASNEQFF. The CDR3 coding sequence is TGTGCCAGCAGCCCACTAGCGGGAGCTTCCAATGAGCAGTTCTTC. The full variable domain, with the rest looked up from reference TRBV2 and TRBJ2-1, is EPEVTQTPSHQVTQMGQEVILRCVPISNHLYFYWYRQILGQKVEFLVSFYNNEISEKSEIFDDQFSVERPDGSNFTLKIRSTKLEDSAMYFCASSPLAGASNEQFFGPGTRLTVL.